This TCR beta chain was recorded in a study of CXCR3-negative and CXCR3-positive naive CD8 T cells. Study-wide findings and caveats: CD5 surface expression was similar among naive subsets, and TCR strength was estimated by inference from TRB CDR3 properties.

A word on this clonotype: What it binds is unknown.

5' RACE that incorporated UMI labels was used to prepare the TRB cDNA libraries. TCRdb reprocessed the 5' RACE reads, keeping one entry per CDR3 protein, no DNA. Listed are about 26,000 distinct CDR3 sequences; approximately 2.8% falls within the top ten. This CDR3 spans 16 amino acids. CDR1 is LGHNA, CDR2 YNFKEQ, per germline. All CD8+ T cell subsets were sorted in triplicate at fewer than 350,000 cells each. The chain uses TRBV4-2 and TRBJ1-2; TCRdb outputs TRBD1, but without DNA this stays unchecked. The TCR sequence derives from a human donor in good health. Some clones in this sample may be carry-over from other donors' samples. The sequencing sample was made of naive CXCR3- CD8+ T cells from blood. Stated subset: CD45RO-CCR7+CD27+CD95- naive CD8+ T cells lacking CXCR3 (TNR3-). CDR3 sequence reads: CASSQERDVTTFGYTF.